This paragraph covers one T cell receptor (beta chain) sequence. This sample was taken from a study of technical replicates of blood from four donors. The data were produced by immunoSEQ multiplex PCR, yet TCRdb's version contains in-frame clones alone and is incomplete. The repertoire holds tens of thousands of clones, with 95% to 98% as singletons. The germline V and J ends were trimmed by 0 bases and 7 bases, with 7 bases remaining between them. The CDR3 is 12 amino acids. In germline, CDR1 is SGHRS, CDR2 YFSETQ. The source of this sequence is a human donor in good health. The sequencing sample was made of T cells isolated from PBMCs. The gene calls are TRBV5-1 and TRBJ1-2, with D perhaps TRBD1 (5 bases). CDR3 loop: CASSLEQGGYTF. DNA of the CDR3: TGCGCCAGCAGCTTGGAGCAGGGTGGCTACACCTTC.